The 10 T cell receptor beta chains presented below share a single source sample, sequenced in a study of CD8+CD57+ T cells in acquired aplastic anemia. Patients included in sequencing had previously demonstrated CD8+CD57+ cell expansion by flow cytometry. The use of genomic DNA as template underpinned the TCR beta VDJ and CDR3 profiling. Each CDR3 protein gets one entry after TCRdb re-called the reads with MiXCR. This table holds over 150,000 distinct CDR3 sequences, about 70% found once. Material: sorted CD4+, CD8+, or CD8+CD57+ T cells (not recorded which) from PBMCs. The receptor source for this set is a human donor with aplastic anemia.

The chain joins TRBV20-1 to TRBJ2-7; D uncertain. From germline, CDR1 is DFQATT and CDR2 SNEGSKA (reference sequence). V lost 5 bases, J lost 1 base, and 12 bases lay in between. This CDR3 has 13 amino acids. The CDR3 loop is CSARSDGSYEQYF. Here the CDR3 DNA reads TGCAGTGCTCGTTCGGACGGATCCTACGAGCAGTACTTC.

In its sample, this clonotype was seen once. This chain connects TRBV2 to TRBJ2-7; TRBD1 is a possible D gene (6 bases). The CDR3 extends over 14 amino acids. The germline V and J ends were trimmed by 8 bases and 3 bases, with 17 bases remaining between them. Germline CDR1 is SNHLY and CDR2 is FYNNEI. The CDR3, as DNA: TGTGCCAGCGCCCAGGCTAGGGGGAACTACGAGCAGTACTTC. As protein: CASAQARGNYEQYF. Supplemented by reference TRBV2 and TRBJ2-7, the full variable domain reads EPEVTQTPSHQVTQMGQEVILRCVPISNHLYFYWYRQILGQKVEFLVSFYNNEISEKSEIFDDQFSVERPDGSNFTLKIRSTKLEDSAMYFCASAQARGNYEQYFGPGTRLTVT.

This clonotype has only a few counts. The rearrangement joins TRBV12-3 or TRBV12-4 to TRBJ1-1, with no clear D. Trimming left V 8 bases short and J 0 bases short, with 10 bases between. The CDR3 is 13 amino acids. The CDR3 region has the DNA TGTGCCAGCGCTATCCAGTTGAACACTGAAGCTTTCTTT. Protein product: CASAIQLNTEAFF.

The chain uses TRBV11-2 and TRBJ2-7; 7 nucleotides line up with TRBD2. The CDR3 length is 14 residues. V lost 1 base, J lost 5 bases, and 5 bases stayed unmatched. Germline V gene data show CDR1 as SGHAT and CDR2 as FQNNGV. The CDR3: CASSLGAGRHEQYF. Written as DNA, the CDR3 is TGTGCCAGCAGCTTAGGAGCGGGACGGCACGAGCAGTACTTC.

The rearrangement links TRBV7-2 to TRBJ2-3, with 9 bases matching TRBD2. Trimming at V came to 1 base and at J to 0 bases, leaving 2 bases not matched to a gene. Per the germline V gene, CDR1 is SGHTA and CDR2 is FQGNSA. There are 16 residues in the CDR3. The CDR3 protein is CASSLVLAGSTDTQYF. For the CDR3, the DNA is TGTGCCAGCAGCTTAGTGCTAGCGGGGAGCACAGATACGCAGTATTTT.

V gene TRBV7-3 combines with J gene TRBJ1-1; D may be TRBD1 (5 bases). Trimming took 8 bases from V and 2 from J, leaving 9 bases between them. CDR1 and CDR2 (germline): SGHTA, FQGTGA. There are 12 residues in the CDR3. The CDR3 coding sequence is TGTGCCAGCTTGGGGCGAAACACTGAAGCTTTCTTT. This codes for CASLGRNTEAFF.

The chain is built from TRBV7-9 and TRBJ1-2; tentative D call: TRBD1 (5 bases). There are 11 residues in the CDR3. V was clipped by 8 bases and J by 3 bases, with 7 bases between them. In germline, CDR1 is SEHNR, CDR2 FQNEAQ (reference sequence). The CDR3 reads CASGTDYGYTF. The CDR3 region has the DNA TGTGCCAGCGGGACGGACTATGGCTACACCTTC.

This clonotype was found a few times. The chain is built from TRBV5-6 and TRBJ2-5, with 7 bases aligning to TRBD1. V lost 0 bases, J lost 2 bases, and 1 base stayed unmatched. The germline V gene has CDR1 SGHDT and CDR2 YYEEEE. This CDR3 has 14 amino acids. Here the CDR3 DNA reads TGTGCCAGCAGCTTGGGACAGGGTCAAGAGACCCAGTACTTC. Translated: CASSLGQGQETQYF.

The rearrangement joins TRBV9 to TRBJ2-5; TRBD2 matches 9 bases. Germline V gene data show CDR1 as SGDLS and CDR2 as YYNGEE. This CDR3 region has 14 residues. The trim removed 4 bases at V and 9 bases at J, leaving 10 bases unmatched. CDR3 region: CASSLAGASSPQYF. CDR3 in DNA: TGTGCCAGCAGCTTAGCGGGGGCTAGTTCCCCCCAGTACTTC.

This clonotype has a count of ten or more. The chain is built from TRBV6-4 and TRBJ2-1; TRBD2 matches at 14 bases. CDR1 MRHNA and CDR2 SNTAGT come from the germline V gene. The CDR3 contains 16 residues. The V and J ends lost 3 bases and 8 bases, in that order; junction bases with no gene match: 6. In DNA form, the CDR3 reads TGTGCCAGCAGTGAGGTGGGGACTAGCGGGAGCTATGAGCAGTTCTTC. Its protein product is CASSEVGTSGSYEQFF.